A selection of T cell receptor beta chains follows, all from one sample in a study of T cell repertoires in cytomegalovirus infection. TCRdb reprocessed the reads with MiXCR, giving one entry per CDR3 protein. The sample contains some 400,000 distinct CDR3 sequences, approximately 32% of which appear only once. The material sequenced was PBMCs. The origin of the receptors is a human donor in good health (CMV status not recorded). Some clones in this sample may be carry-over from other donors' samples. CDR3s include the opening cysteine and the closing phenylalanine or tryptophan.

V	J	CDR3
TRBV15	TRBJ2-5	CATSRSRLAGGLPQETQYF
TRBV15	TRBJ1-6	CATSRGWRGIYNSPLHF
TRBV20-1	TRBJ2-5	CSASAPSKTQYF
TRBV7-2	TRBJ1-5	CASSLGGQGFQPQHF
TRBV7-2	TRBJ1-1	CASSPHRGNTEAFF
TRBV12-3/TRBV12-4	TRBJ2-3	CASSFLASTDTQYF
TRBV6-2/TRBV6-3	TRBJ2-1	CASLSRVNEQFF
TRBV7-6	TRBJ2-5	CASSAGTGSYKETQYF
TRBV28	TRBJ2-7	CASSLVARVNEQYF
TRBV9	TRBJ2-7	CASSGLQEISYEQYF
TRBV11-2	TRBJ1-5	CASSLGMDQPQHF
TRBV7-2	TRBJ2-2	CASSATSGGYTGELFF
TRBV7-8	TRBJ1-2	CASSRTGPDYGYTF
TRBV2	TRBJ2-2	CASSEALLGAHTGELFF
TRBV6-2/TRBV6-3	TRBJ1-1	CASSYLRMEAFF
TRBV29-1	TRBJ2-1	CSPRRTSGGSGEQFF
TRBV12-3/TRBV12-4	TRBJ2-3	CASSPSGTDTQYF
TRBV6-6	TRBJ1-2	CASSYETGGERSGYTF
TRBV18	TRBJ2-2	CASSPQKAGELFF
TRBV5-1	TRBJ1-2	CASSRAQGGNYGYTF
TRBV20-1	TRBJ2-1	CSARDGDSPNNEQFF
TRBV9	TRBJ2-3	CASSQHLGGLTDTQYF
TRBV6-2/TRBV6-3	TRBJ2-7	CASTGMGYEQYF
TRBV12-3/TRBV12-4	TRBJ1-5	CASSPSIAYQPQHF
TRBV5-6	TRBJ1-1	CASSLGGIFNTEAFF
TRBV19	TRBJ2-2	CASSIDHRNTGELFF
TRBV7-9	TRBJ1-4	CASSLPGQGKGEKLFF
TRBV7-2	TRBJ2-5	CASTKDLRETQYF
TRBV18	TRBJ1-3	CASSPTFTGGSGNTIYF
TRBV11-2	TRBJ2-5	CASSLTGAPQETQYF
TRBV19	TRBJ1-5	CASILGQGAIQPQHF
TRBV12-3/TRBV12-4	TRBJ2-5	CASSTRQQSPQYF
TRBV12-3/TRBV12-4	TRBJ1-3	CASSDGLLYTIYF
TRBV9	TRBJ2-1	CASSVGPLGLNEQFF
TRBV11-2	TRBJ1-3	CASSLLPGTPGNTIYF
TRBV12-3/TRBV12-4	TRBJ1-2	CASSSSGTAYGYTF
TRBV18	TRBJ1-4	CASFTGVNEKLFF